This T cell receptor (beta chain) stems from a study of radiotherapy plus CTLA-4 blockade in lung cancer. The overall study: Disease control reached around 30%, with objective responses in over 15%. Findings of the study overall: Blood-borne expansion of tumor-derived TCR clones followed radiotherapy plus ipilimumab.

TCRdb keeps only in-frame clones here, not all; method: immunoSEQ multiplex PCR. The table has under 90,000 clones, around 72% seen once. As regards this clone: Its specificity is unknown.

Germline V gives CDR1 LGHNA, CDR2 YNFKEQ. The CDR3 extends over 18 amino acids. The junction had 5 bases not matched to a gene; V was cut back by 0 bases and J by 1 base. Sequences were derived from peripheral blood, sampled from a patient treated with radiotherapy plus ipilimumab. The J gene is TRBJ2-2, the V gene TRBV4-2; TRBD2 aligns across 10 bases. The TCR sequence derives from a human donor with non-small cell lung cancer that progressed on radiotherapy plus ipilimumab. The chain's CDR3 is CASSQEVSGRKNTGELFF. CDR3 nucleotide sequence: TGTGCCAGCAGCCAAGAGGTTAGCGGGAGGAAGAACACCGGGGAGCTGTTTTTT.